The 15 T cell receptor beta chains in this list originate from one sample, sequenced in a study of shared clonotypes between healthy human individuals. TCRdb's copy holds only in-frame clones and misses some; the assay was immunoSEQ multiplex PCR. Of about 1.4 million clones detected, roughly 95% appear once; the ten largest clones hold over 1%. Sequences were obtained from naive CD4+ T cells sorted from blood. Subset indicated: CD45RA+ positively selected. All receptors come from a man aged 25 to 45 in good health.

The chain couples TRBV6-1 to TRBJ1-1; D is perhaps TRBD1 (5 bases). The CDR3 is made up of 14 amino acids. Germline-derived CDR1 and CDR2 are MNHNS and SASEGT. Between the trimmed V and J ends, which lost 4 bases and 0 bases, there was a span of 9 bases. CDR3 in DNA: TGTGCCAGCAGTGGACAGCTCATGAACACTGAAGCTTTCTTT. Its protein is CASSGQLMNTEAFF.

In nucleotides, the CDR3 is TGCGCCAGCAATATTCAGGGTTTTAACAATGAGCAGTTCTTC. Its protein product is CASNIQGFNNEQFF. The genes are TRBV5-1 and TRBJ2-1, with a possible D match to TRBD1 (5 bases). The CDR3 is 14 residues long. The V end was cut by 6 bases, the J end by 5 bases, with 15 bases between. Germline V lookup: CDR1 SGHRS, CDR2 YFSETQ.

This clone was detected only once. J is TRBJ2-7 and V is TRBV9, with D possibly being TRBD1 (6 bases). The CDR3 consists of 15 residues. The germline V gene has CDR1 SGDLS and CDR2 YYNGEE. Trimming removed 0 bases at V and 0 bases at J, with 10 bases between. In DNA form, the CDR3 reads TGTGCCAGCAGCGTAGGATCAGGGGCCTCCTACGAGCAGTACTTC. The encoded protein is CASSVGSGASYEQYF.

The chain uses TRBV28 and TRBJ2-1, with 10 bases aligning to TRBD1. This CDR3 region has 17 residues. After removal of 3 bases from V and 9 bases from J, the junction contained 14 bases not matched to a gene. Germline loops: CDR1 MDHEN, CDR2 SYDVKM. The CDR3 sequence is CASSLVLLGQGVVEQFF. In nucleotides, the CDR3 is TGTGCCAGCAGTTTGGTTCTCCTCGGACAGGGGGTGGTTGAGCAGTTCTTC.

The chain uses TRBV5-1 and TRBJ2-1, with 10 bases matching TRBD2. The germline CDR1 and CDR2 sequences are SGHRS and YFSETQ. The CDR3 is made up of 16 amino acids. Trimming took 4 bases from V and 2 from J; bases not matched to a gene: 6. CDR3 nucleotides: TGCGCCAGCAGCAAGTCTAGCGGGAGCCCCTACAATGAGCAGTTCTTC. Amino acid sequence: CASSKSSGSPYNEQFF.

J is TRBJ2-7 and V is TRBV28; D possibly corresponds to TRBD2 (5 bases). The CDR3 covers 13 residues. Per the germline V gene, CDR1 is MDHEN and CDR2 is SYDVKM. V lost 3 bases and J lost 3, with 9 bases in between. The CDR3, as DNA: TGTGCCAGCAGTTTCCACGGGGTCTACGAGCAGTACTTC. As protein: CASSFHGVYEQYF.

The rearrangement joins TRBV2 to TRBJ1-5, with a possible D match to TRBD1 (6 bases). V lost 4 bases and J 6 bases, leaving 19 bases between the germline ends. Germline lookup yields CDR1 SNHLY and CDR2 FYNNEI. CDR3 size: 16 residues. The CDR3 region is CASSAGGLSVSQPQHF. The DNA for the CDR3 is TGTGCCAGCAGTGCTGGGGGCCTAAGTGTGAGTCAGCCCCAGCATTTT.

This chain links TRBV5-1 with TRBJ2-5, with D unclear. Germline loops: CDR1 SGHRS, CDR2 YFSETQ. The CDR3 has 13 residues. V was cut by 7 bases and J by 3 bases, with 13 bases left in between. The CDR3 region is CASARAVEETQYF. The CDR3 DNA reads TGCGCCAGCGCAAGGGCGGTAGAAGAGACCCAGTACTTC.

The rearrangement joins TRBV19 to TRBJ2-7; TRBD2 might be the D (5 bases). The CDR3 has 13 residues. V lost 3 bases and J 4 bases, leaving 10 bases between the germline ends. The germline gives CDR1 LNHDA, CDR2 SQIVND (reference sequence). The CDR3 region is CASSIGRRYEQYF. The CDR3 DNA sequence: TGTGCCAGTAGTATCGGCAGGAGGTACGAGCAGTACTTC.

This clone has a single count. The V gene is TRBV19, the J gene TRBJ2-7; no definite D call. V lost 2 bases and J lost 6, with 11 bases in between. The CDR3 runs to 13 residues. The germline CDR1 and CDR2 sequences are LNHDA and SQIVND (reference sequence). CDR3 sequence: CASSIPPSGEQYF. CDR3 coding DNA: TGTGCCAGTAGTATACCCCCCTCGGGCGAGCAGTACTTC.

For this clone: The identical CDR3 is also encoded by other nucleotide sequences in the sample. V gene TRBV5-6 combines with J gene TRBJ2-1, with D perhaps matching TRBD2 (5 bases). The CDR3 extends over 16 amino acids. Trimming took 0 bases from V and 5 from J, leaving 15 bases between them. From germline, CDR1 is SGHDT and CDR2 YYEEEE. The CDR3 here is CASSLAGLADHNEQFF. The CDR3 nucleotides are TGTGCCAGCAGCTTGGCAGGACTCGCAGACCACAATGAGCAGTTCTTC.

The CDR3 nucleotides read TGTGCCAGCAGCACCGCCCTGGGGGCAGAGGGCTACACCTTC. Its translation: CASSTALGAEGYTF. This rearrangement joins TRBV7-9 to TRBJ1-2; tentatively, D is TRBD1 (6 bases). CDR1 SEHNR and CDR2 FQNEAQ come from the germline V gene (reference sequence). The CDR3 totals 14 residues. V gave up 5 bases and J gave up 8 bases, with 18 bases separating them.

The chain carries TRBV27 and TRBJ2-7; no firm D call. Germline CDR1 MNHEY, CDR2 SMNVEV (reference sequence). V shed 6 bases and J shed 3 bases, with 12 bases lying between them. This CDR3 is 13 amino acids long. CDR3 sequence: CASRSSGDYEQYF. The CDR3 nucleotides are TGTGCCAGCAGGAGTAGTGGGGACTACGAGCAGTACTTC.

This chain links TRBV6-1 with TRBJ1-4; D remains unclear. The CDR3 has 12 residues. Germline CDR1 and CDR2: MNHNS and SASEGT. V lost 6 bases and J lost 4, with 6 bases in between. DNA of the CDR3: TGTGCCAGCAGGGCCGTTAATGAAAAACTGTTTTTT. It translates to CASRAVNEKLFF.

The rearrangement joins TRBV5-3 to TRBJ2-6; no reliable D call. TRBV5-3 falls under the ORF class, with uncertain function. V was pared by 3 bases and J by 4 bases, with 17 bases between. The CDR3 is made up of 17 amino acids. The chain's CDR3 is CARSSSTLQSGANVLTF. In DNA form, the CDR3 reads TGTGCCAGAAGCTCGTCTACGCTGCAATCCGGGGCCAACGTCCTGACTTTC.